This TCR beta chain is from a study of OX40 agonist ivuxolimab in advanced cancers. As for the study in general: Three patients, one with hepatocellular carcinoma and two with cutaneous melanoma, responded partially.

Whole-study findings and limits: Clonal expansion in partial responders at 0.1-3.0 mg/kg ranked among the lowest.

The repertoire was sequenced with immunoSEQ multiplex PCR; TCRdb's copy has only in-frame clones and lacks some. The sample has over 80,000 clones; about 89% are singletons. For this clone: Its specificity is not known.

V shed 0 bases and J shed 2 bases, with 10 bases lying between them. Per the germline V gene, CDR1 is SGHAT and CDR2 is FQNNGV. The CDR3 sequence is 15 residues long. The chain couples TRBV11-2 to TRBJ2-5, with TRBD1 as a possible D gene (6 bases). This clonotype originated in an adult with an advanced solid tumor such as melanoma, head and neck, liver or kidney cancer. The material sequenced was CD4+ or CD8+ T cells sorted from blood, taken in a trial of the OX40 agonist ivuxolimab. CDR3 residues: CASSLDRTVQETQYF. As DNA, the CDR3 is TGTGCCAGCAGCTTAGATCGGACAGTACAAGAGACCCAGTACTTC.